This T cell receptor (beta chain) was sequenced during a study of T-cell memory formation after mild COVID-19. In the study overall: The TCR clusters were mostly specific to one donor.

Study outcomes and limitations: CD4/CD8 balance characterized clones contracting day 15 to 85, and CD4+ skew characterized later expanders.

The table lists this clonotype with a few counts. As yet, its antigen is unknown. TCRdb re-called the 5' RACE reads through MiXCR, storing one row per CDR3 protein. The table has tens of thousands of distinct CDR3 sequences, roughly 7% seen once. Germline values: CDR1 SGHTA, CDR2 FQGTGA. Trimming at V came to 3 bases and at J to 1 base, leaving 4 bases not matched to a gene. The CDR3 contains 16 residues. Sequences were obtained from PBMCs or a T cell subset sorted from them (not recorded which). The chain recombines TRBV7-3 with TRBJ2-1; 9 nucleotides match TRBD2. This clonotype was obtained from an adult who had mild COVID-19 (a few samples of this study predate the infection). Cell type and time point are not known. CDR3 loop: CASSLGSGSSYNEQFF. CDR3 DNA: TGTGCCAGCAGCTTGGGTAGCGGGAGTTCCTACAATGAGCAGTTCTTC.